These T cell receptor beta chains were read from a single sample in a study of CD8+ T cells in alopecia areata. The assay was immunoSEQ multiplex PCR, and TCRdb's table has in-frame clones only and misses some. The sample lists 250,000 or so clones, about two thirds occurring once. Sequenced material: CD4+ T cells sorted from blood, taken at week 0. These receptors originate from a human donor with alopecia areata. Each CDR3 is given with its conserved first and last residue. A D gene is named only where the DNA matches it firmly. Rows may omit the clone size; those that give it use once, few, many or a size class.

NA	TRBV6-5	TRBJ1-1	NA	TGTGCCAGCAGTGGAACGGTGAACACTGAAGCTTTCTTT	CASSGTVNTEAFF
NA	TRBV6-1	TRBJ2-3	NA	TGTGCCAGCATCAAGGATGGTCGCCCAGATACGCAGTATTTT	CASIKDGRPDTQYF
NA	TRBV14	TRBJ2-7	NA	TGTGCCAGCAGCCTATCTCACGGGGAATTTAGCGAGCAGTACTTC	CASSLSHGEFSEQYF
TRBD1	TRBV5-1	TRBJ1-2	NA	TGCGCCAGCAGCTTCAGGGGGGATGACTATGGCTACACCTTC	CASSFRGDDYGYTF
TRBD1	TRBV30	TRBJ1-1	NA	TGTGCCTGGAGTATATATAGGACAGGGGCTTTCTTT	CAWSIYRTGAFF
TRBD2	TRBV5-4	TRBJ2-3	few	TGTGCCAGCACCGAACGAGCGGGGCTCACAGATACGCAGTATTTT	CASTERAGLTDTQYF
NA	TRBV5-1	TRBJ2-7	NA	TGCGCCAGCAGCTTGTCGATGAGCTCCTACGAGCAGTACTTC	CASSLSMSSYEQYF
NA	TRBV30	TRBJ1-2	NA	TGTGCCTGGAGTGTACGGGGGAACTATGGCTACACCTTC	CAWSVRGNYGYTF
NA	TRBV9	TRBJ1-2	few	TGTGCCAGCAGCGTCGCAGGCCCCACCCGCAATGGCTACACCTTC	CASSVAGPTRNGYTF
NA	TRBV29-1	TRBJ1-6	NA	TGCAGCGTGAGGCAGGGGCCTAATTCACCCCTCCACTTT	CSVRQGPNSPLHF
NA	TRBV30	TRBJ1-1	NA	TGTGCCTGGGGTGGATGGACCGGACAGTTGAACACTGAAGCTTTCTTT	CAWGGWTGQLNTEAFF
NA	TRBV30	TRBJ1-2	NA	TGTGCCTGGAGAAGGGATTCGGATACCGGACGCTACACCTTC	CAWRRDSDTGRYTF
NA	TRBV29-1	TRBJ1-1	NA	TGCAGCGCCAGGGGAGGTTGGGGTGACGCTGAAGCTTTCTTT	CSARGGWGDAEAFF
NA	TRBV5-1	TRBJ2-3	NA	TGCGCCAGCAGCTTGGACCCCCATGCGCGGCGGAGGTCAGATACGCAGTATTTT	CASSLDPHARRRSDTQYF
NA	TRBV14	TRBJ2-7	NA	TGTGCCAGCAGCCAAGAAGAGAGAGGGTTAATCCTCCTCGAGCAGTACTTC	CASSQEERGLILLEQYF
TRBD1	TRBV30	TRBJ1-1	NA	TGTGCCTGCCGGGACAGGGGGAACACTGAAGCTTTCTTT	CACRDRGNTEAFF
NA	TRBV4-2	TRBJ1-5	NA	TGTGCCAGCAGCCAAGCACGGCAGGGGCATCAGCCCCAGCATTTT	CASSQARQGHQPQHF
TRBD1	TRBV29-1	TRBJ2-3	NA	TGCAGCGTTGAACTCGGACAGGGAGATACGCAGTATTTT	CSVELGQGDTQYF
TRBD2	TRBV5-1	TRBJ2-7	few	TGCGCCAGCAGCCCGGGGAGGACTAGTTCCTACGAGCAGTACTTC	CASSPGRTSSYEQYF
NA	TRBV5-8	TRBJ2-3	NA	TGTGCCAGCAGCTTGGGCACAGGGACTAGCACAGATACGCAGTATTTT	CASSLGTGTSTDTQYF